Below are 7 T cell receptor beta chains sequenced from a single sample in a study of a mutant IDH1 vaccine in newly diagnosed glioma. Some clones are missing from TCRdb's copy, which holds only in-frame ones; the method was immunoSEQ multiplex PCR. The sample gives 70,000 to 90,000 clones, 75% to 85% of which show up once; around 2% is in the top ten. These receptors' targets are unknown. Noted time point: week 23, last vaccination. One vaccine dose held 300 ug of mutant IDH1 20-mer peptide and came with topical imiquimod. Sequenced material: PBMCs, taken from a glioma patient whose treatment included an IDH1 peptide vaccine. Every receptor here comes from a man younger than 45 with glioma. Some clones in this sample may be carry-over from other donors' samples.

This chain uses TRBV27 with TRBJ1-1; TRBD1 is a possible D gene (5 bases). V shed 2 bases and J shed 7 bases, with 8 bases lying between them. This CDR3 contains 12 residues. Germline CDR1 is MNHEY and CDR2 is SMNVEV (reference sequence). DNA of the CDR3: TGTGCCAGCAGTTTAGTCACAGGTGAAGCTTTCTTT. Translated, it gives CASSLVTGEAFF.

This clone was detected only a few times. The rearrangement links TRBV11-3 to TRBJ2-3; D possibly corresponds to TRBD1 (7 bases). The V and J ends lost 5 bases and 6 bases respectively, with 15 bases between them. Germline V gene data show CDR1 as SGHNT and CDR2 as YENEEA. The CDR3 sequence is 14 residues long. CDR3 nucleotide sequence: TGTGCCAGCAGCAGCCGGACAGGAGGGGATACGCAGTATTTT. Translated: CASSSRTGGDTQYF.

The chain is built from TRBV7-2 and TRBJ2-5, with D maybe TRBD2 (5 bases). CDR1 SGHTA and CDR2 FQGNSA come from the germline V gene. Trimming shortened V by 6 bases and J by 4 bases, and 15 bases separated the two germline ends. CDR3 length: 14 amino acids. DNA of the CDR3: TGTGCCAGCAGTTTCCCCGGGCGGGTAGAGACCCAGTACTTC. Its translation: CASSFPGRVETQYF.

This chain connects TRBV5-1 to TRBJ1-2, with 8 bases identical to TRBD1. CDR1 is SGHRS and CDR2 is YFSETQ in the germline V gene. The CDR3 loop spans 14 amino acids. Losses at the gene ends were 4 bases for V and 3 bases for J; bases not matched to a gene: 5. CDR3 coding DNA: TGCGCCAGCAGCGTGGCGACAGGGGACTATGGCTACACCTTC. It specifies CASSVATGDYGYTF.

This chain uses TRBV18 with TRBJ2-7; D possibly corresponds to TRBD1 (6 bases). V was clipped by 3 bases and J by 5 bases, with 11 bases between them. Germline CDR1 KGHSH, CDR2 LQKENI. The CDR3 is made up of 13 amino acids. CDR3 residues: CASSPSGAHEQYF. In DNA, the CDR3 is TGTGCCAGCTCACCTTCAGGGGCCCACGAGCAGTACTTC.

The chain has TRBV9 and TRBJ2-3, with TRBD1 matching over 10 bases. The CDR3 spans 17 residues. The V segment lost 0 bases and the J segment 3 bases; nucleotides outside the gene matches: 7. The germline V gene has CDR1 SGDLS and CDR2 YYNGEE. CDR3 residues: CASSVGTGGYGTDTQYF. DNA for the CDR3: TGTGCCAGCAGCGTAGGGACAGGGGGATATGGGACAGATACGCAGTATTTT.

CDR3 DNA: TGTGCCAGCAGCGTTCATAAGGGCGGGCAAGAGACCCAGTACTTC. This sequence encodes CASSVHKGGQETQYF. This rearrangement joins TRBV7-9 to TRBJ2-5, with D perhaps TRBD2 (5 bases). The CDR3 is 15 residues long. Germline V gene lookup returns CDR1 SEHNR and CDR2 FQNEAQ (reference sequence). V dropped 5 bases and J dropped 2 bases, with 15 bases sitting between them. Using reference TRBV7-9 and TRBJ2-5 for the parts outside the CDR3, the full variable domain is DTGVSQNPRHKITKRGQNVTFRCDPISEHNRLYWYRQTLGQGPEFLTYFQNEAQLEKSRLLSDRFSAERPKGSFSTLEIQRTEQGDSAMYLCASSVHKGGQETQYFGPGTRLLVL.